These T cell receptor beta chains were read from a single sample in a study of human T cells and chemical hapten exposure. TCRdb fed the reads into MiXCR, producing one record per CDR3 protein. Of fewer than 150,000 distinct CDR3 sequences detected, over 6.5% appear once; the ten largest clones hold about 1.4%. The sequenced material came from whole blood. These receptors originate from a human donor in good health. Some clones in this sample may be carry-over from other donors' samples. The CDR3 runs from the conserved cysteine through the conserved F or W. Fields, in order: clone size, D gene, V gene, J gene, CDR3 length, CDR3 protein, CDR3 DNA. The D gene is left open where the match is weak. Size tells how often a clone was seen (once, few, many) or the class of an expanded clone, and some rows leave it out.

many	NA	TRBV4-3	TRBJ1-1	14	CASSQSQRNTEAFF	TGCGCCAGCAGCCAGAGCCAGAGGAACACTGAAGCTTTCTTT
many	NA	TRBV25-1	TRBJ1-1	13	CASSSPGQGEAFF	TGTGCCAGCAGTTCGCCCGGCCAGGGTGAAGCTTTCTTT
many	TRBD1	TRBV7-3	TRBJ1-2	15	CASSTTGGAGYGYTF	TGTGCCAGCAGCACGACAGGGGGCGCAGGGTATGGCTACACCTTC
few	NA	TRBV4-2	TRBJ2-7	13	CASSHRESYEQYF	TGTGCCAGCAGCCACAGGGAGTCCTACGAGCAGTACTTC
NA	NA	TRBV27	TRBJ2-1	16	CASNPGETHSYNEQFF	TGTGCCAGCAACCCCGGGGAGACTCACTCCTACAATGAGCAGTTCTTC
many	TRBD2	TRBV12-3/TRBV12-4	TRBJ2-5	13	CASTLRGEKTQYF	TGTGCCAGCACCCTGCGGGGGGAAAAGACCCAGTACTTC
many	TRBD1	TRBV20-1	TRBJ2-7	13	CSALGQGRVEQYF	TGCAGTGCCCTGGGACAGGGGAGAGTCGAGCAGTACTTC
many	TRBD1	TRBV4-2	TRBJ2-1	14	CASSQPQGDNEQFF	TGTGCCAGCAGCCAACCCCAGGGGGACAATGAGCAGTTCTTC
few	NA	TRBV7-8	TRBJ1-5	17	CASSLGRQDYLNQPQHF	TGTGCCAGCAGCTTAGGGCGGCAGGACTACCTGAATCAGCCCCAGCATTTT
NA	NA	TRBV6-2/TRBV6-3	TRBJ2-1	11	CASSSGGRQFF	TGTGCCAGCAGTTCCGGGGGTCGCCAGTTCTTC
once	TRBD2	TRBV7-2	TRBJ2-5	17	CASSPSELAGGQETQYF	TGTGCCAGCAGCCCTAGCGAGCTAGCGGGAGGGCAAGAGACCCAGTACTTC
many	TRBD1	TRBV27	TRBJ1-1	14	CASRDRGWGTEAFF	TGTGCCAGCAGAGACAGGGGATGGGGAACTGAAGCTTTCTTT
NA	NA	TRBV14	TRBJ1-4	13	CASRRALNEKLFF	TGTGCCAGCAGACGGGCCCTGAATGAAAAACTGTTTTTT
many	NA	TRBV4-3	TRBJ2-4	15	CASSQETGVGNIQYF	TGCGCCAGCAGCCAAGAGACTGGAGTCGGGAACATTCAGTACTTC
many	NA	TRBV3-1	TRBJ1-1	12	CASSQGGRDAFF	TGTGCCAGCAGCCAAGGGGGGAGGGACGCTTTCTTT
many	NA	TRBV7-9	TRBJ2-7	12	CASSTSGEEQYF	TGTGCCAGCAGTACCTCCGGCGAGGAGCAGTACTTC
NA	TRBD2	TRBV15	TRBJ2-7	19	CATSRDRVAGLAGGGEQYF	TGTGCCACCAGCAGAGATCGAGTGGCTGGACTAGCGGGAGGGGGCGAGCAGTACTTC
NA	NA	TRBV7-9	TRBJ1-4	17	CASSLPGQVATNEKLFF	TGTGCCAGCAGCTTACCTGGGCAGGTTGCAACTAATGAAAAACTGTTTTTT
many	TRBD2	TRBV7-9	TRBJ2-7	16	CASSPGTSGRIYEQYF	TGTGCCAGCAGCCCAGGGACTAGCGGGAGGATCTACGAGCAGTACTTC
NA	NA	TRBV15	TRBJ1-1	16	CATSRGPRGADTEAFF	TGTGCCACCAGCAGAGGACCCAGGGGCGCCGACACTGAAGCTTTCTTT
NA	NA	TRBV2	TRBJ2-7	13	CASKARDAYEQYF	TGTGCCAGCAAAGCTAGGGACGCCTACGAGCAGTACTTC
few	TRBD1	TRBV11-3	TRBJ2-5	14	CASSIQGAAETQYF	TGTGCCAGCAGCATACAGGGGGCTGCAGAGACCCAGTACTTC
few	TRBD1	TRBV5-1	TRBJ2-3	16	CASSLVGQGATDTQYF	TGCGCCAGCAGCTTGGTCGGACAGGGGGCCACAGATACGCAGTATTTT
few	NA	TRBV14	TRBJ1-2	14	CASSQDPRLYGYTF	TGTGCCAGCAGCCAAGATCCAAGACTCTATGGCTACACCTTC
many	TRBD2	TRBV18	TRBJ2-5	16	CASSPPREGGEETQYF	TGTGCCAGCTCACCACCCCGGGAGGGTGGTGAAGAGACCCAGTACTTC
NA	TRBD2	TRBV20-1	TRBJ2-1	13	CSARMVAGTEQFF	TGCAGTGCTAGAATGGTAGCGGGCACTGAGCAGTTCTTC
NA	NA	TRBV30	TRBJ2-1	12	CAWSGSGDEQFF	TGTGCCTGGAGTGGCTCAGGGGATGAGCAGTTCTTC
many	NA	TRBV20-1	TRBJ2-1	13	CSASWQGGGEQFF	TGCAGTGCTAGTTGGCAGGGTGGGGGTGAGCAGTTCTTC
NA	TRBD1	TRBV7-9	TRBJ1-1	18	CASSSRDRGPPANTEAFF	TGTGCCAGCAGCTCCCGGGACAGGGGGCCCCCCGCGAACACTGAAGCTTTCTTT
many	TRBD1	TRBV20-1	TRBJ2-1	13	CSATKDREYEQFF	TGCAGTGCTACGAAGGACAGGGAATATGAGCAGTTCTTC
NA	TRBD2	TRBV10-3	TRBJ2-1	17	CAISDPPGAGGLNEQFF	TGTGCCATCAGTGATCCCCCCGGTGCGGGAGGCCTAAATGAGCAGTTCTTC
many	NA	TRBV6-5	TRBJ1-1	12	CASSGENTEAFF	TGTGCCAGCAGTGGGGAGAACACTGAAGCTTTCTTT
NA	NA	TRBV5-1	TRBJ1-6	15	CASSSAGTWNSPLHF	TGCGCCAGCAGCTCAGCCGGGACGTGGAATTCACCCCTCCACTTT
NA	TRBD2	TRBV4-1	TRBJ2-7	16	CASSSPSSGTILEQYF	TGCGCCAGCAGCTCACCTTCTAGCGGGACTATTCTCGAGCAGTACTTC
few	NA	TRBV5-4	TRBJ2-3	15	CASSFLQGTTDTQYF	TGTGCCAGCAGCTTTCTCCAGGGTACCACAGATACGCAGTATTTT
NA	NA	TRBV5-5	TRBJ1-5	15	CASSTGRPGVKPQHF	TGTGCCAGCAGCACCGGACGGCCCGGTGTGAAGCCCCAGCATTTT
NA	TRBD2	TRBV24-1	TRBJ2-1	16	CATSDSGGGSMDEQFF	TGTGCCACCAGTGATTCGGGGGGAGGGAGTATGGATGAGCAGTTCTTC
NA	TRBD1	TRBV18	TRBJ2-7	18	CASSPIIPDGTGWIEQYF	TGTGCCAGCTCACCGATAATCCCAGACGGGACAGGGTGGATTGAGCAGTACTTC
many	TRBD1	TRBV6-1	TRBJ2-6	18	CASSGNRGRLSGANVLTF	TGTGCCAGCAGTGGGAACAGGGGACGCCTCTCTGGGGCCAACGTCCTGACTTTC
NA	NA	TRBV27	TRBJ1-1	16	CASSRWAGVMNTEAFF	TGTGCCAGCAGTCGGTGGGCAGGGGTGATGAACACTGAAGCTTTCTTT
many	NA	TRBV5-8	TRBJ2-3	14	CASSYGTSTDTQYF	TGTGCCAGCAGTTACGGGACAAGCACAGATACGCAGTATTTT
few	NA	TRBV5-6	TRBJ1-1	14	CASSFGATRTEAFF	TGTGCCAGCAGCTTCGGGGCGACCAGGACTGAAGCTTTCTTT
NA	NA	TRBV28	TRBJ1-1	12	CASSLSQGEAFF	TGTGCCAGCAGTTTGTCGCAGGGTGAAGCTTTCTTT
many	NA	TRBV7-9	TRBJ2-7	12	CASSFLPDQEYF	TGTGCCAGCAGCTTTTTGCCTGATCAGGAGTACTTC
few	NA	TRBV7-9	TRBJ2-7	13	CASSFRTSYEQYF	TGTGCCAGCAGCTTCCGGACCTCCTACGAGCAGTACTTC
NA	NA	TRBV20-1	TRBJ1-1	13	CSATETDNTEAFF	TGCAGTGCTACCGAGACAGACAACACTGAAGCTTTCTTT
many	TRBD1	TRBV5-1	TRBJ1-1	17	CASSLVGTGGADTEAFF	TGCGCCAGCAGCTTGGTAGGGACAGGGGGCGCGGACACTGAAGCTTTCTTT
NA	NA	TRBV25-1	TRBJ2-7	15	CASSPPGNKAYEQYF	TGTGCCAGCAGCCCCCCGGGGAATAAAGCCTACGAGCAGTACTTC
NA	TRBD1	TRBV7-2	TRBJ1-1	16	CASSFEGGRMNTEAFF	TGTGCCAGCAGCTTTGAAGGGGGCAGGATGAACACTGAAGCTTTCTTT
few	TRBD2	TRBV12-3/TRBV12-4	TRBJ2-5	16	CASKGAGGGKGETQYF	TGTGCCAGTAAGGGAGCGGGCGGGGGAAAAGGGGAGACCCAGTACTTC
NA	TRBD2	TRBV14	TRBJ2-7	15	CASSHSGRYPYEQYF	TGTGCCAGCAGCCACAGCGGGAGATATCCCTACGAGCAGTACTTC
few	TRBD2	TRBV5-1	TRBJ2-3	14	CASSPGTSVDTQYF	TGCGCCAGCAGCCCCGGGACTAGCGTGGATACGCAGTATTTT
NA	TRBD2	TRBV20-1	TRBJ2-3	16	CGARDWQRGGPDTQYF	TGCGGTGCTAGAGATTGGCAGCGGGGGGGCCCGGATACGCAGTATTTT
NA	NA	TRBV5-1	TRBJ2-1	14	CASSLGQTHNEQFF	TGCGCCAGCAGCTTAGGACAGACCCACAATGAGCAGTTCTTC
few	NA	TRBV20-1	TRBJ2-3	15	CSATPGGSGTDTQYF	TGCAGTGCCACTCCCGGAGGATCGGGCACAGATACGCAGTATTTT
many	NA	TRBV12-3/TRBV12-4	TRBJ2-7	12	CASSLNLAEQYF	TGTGCCAGCAGTCTAAACCTTGCCGAGCAGTACTTC
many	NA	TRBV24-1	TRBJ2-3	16	CATSDPSGARADTQYF	TGTGCCACCAGTGACCCCTCAGGGGCGAGGGCAGATACGCAGTATTTT
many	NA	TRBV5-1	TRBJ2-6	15	CASSLVRGGANVLTF	TGCGCCAGCAGCTTGGTCCGAGGGGGGGCCAACGTCCTGACTTTC
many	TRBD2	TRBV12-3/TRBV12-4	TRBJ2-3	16	CASSPLAGGSTDTQYF	TGTGCCAGCAGTCCCTTGGCGGGAGGAAGCACAGATACGCAGTATTTT